This T cell receptor (beta chain) was identified in a study of blood T cell repertoires in COVID-19. Germline CDR1 MDHEN, CDR2 SYDVKM. The CDR3 loop spans 14 amino acids. Trimming removed 6 bases from V and 1 base from J; junction bases left unmatched: 1. Assay: immunoSEQ multiplex PCR; the TCRdb copy retains only in-frame clones and omits some. In the table there are some 130,000 clones, 84% of which are singletons. Donors were grouped by their self-reported clinical history. The specimen was PBMCs or T cells enriched from blood (not recorded which). The source is a man between 40 and 49 years old with acute COVID-19. V and J are TRBV28 and TRBJ2-1, with 9 bases aligning to TRBD2. The CDR3 spells CASRLAGSYNEQFF. CDR3 bases: TGTGCCAGCAGACTAGCGGGTTCCTACAATGAGCAGTTCTTC.